This section outlines one T cell receptor beta chain sequence together with its context. The CDR3 spans 16 residues. The germline gives CDR1 LGHDT, CDR2 YNNKEL (reference sequence). Trimming removed 2 bases from V and 0 bases from J, with 13 bases in between. Employing constant-segment primers, 5'RACE generated TCR alpha and TCR beta cDNA libraries bearing sample barcodes and UMIs. TCRdb processed the 5' RACE reads anew with MiXCR; each CDR3 protein has one entry. The sample has approximately 150,000 distinct CDR3 sequences; 19% are singletons. The data derive from a study of T-cell memory formation after mild COVID-19.

The sample taken for sequencing was PBMCs or a T cell subset sorted from them (not recorded which). This TCR came from an adult woman who had mild COVID-19 (a few samples of this study predate the infection). Cell type and time point are not known. This rearrangement joins TRBV3-1 to TRBJ1-2, with a weak D call TRBD1 (5 bases). The CDR3 DNA sequence: TGTGCCAGCAGCCAAAAGGGAGACAGCCCTAACTATGGCTACACCTTC. Translation: CASSQKGDSPNYGYTF.